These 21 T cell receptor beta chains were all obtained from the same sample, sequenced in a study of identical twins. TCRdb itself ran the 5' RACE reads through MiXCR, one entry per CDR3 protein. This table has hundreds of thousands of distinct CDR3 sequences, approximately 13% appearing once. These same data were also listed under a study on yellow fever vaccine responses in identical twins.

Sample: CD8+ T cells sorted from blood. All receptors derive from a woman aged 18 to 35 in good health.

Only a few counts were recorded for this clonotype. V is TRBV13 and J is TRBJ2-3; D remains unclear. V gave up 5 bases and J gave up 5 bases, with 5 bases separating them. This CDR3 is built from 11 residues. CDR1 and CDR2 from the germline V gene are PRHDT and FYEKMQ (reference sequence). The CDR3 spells CASSPQDTQYF. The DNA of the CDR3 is TGTGCCAGCAGCCCGCAAGATACGCAGTATTTT.

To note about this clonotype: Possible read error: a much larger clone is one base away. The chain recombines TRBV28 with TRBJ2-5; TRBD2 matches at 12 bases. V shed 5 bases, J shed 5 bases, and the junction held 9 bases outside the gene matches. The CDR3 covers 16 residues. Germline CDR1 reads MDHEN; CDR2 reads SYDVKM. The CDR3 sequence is CASSPLTSGSEETQYF. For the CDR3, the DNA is TGTGCCAGCAGTCCCTTGACTAGCGGGAGTGAGGAGACCCAGTACTTC.

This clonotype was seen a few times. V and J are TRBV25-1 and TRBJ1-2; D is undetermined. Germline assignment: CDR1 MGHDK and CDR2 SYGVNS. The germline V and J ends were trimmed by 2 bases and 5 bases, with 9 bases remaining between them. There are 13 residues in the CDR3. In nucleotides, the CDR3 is TGTGCCAGCAGTGAAGTCGGCGGATATGGCTACACCTTC. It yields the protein CASSEVGGYGYTF.

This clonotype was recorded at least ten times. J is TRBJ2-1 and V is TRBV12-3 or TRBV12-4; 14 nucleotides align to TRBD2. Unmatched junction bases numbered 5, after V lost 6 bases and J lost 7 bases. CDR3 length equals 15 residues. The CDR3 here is CASSPGTSGSNEQFF. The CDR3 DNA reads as TGTGCCAGCAGCCCCGGGACTAGCGGGAGTAATGAGCAGTTCTTC.

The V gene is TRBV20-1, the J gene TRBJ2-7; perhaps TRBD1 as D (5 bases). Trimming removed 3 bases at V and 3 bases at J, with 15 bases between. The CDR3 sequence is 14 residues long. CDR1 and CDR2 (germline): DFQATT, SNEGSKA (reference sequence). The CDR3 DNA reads TGCAGTGCTAGGGCCCAGGGTGTTGACTACGAGCAGTACTTC. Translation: CSARAQGVDYEQYF.

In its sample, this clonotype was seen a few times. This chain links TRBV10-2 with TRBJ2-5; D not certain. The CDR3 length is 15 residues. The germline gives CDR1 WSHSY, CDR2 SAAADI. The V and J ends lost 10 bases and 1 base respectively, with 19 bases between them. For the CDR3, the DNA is TGCGCCACCACCCCACATTGGCGGAGCCAAGAGACCCAGTACTTC. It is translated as CATTPHWRSQETQYF.

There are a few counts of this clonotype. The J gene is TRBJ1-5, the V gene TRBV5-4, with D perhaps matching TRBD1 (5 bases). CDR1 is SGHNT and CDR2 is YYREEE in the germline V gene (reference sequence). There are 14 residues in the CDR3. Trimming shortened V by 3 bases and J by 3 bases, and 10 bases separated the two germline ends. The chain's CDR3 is CASSSFGANQPQHF. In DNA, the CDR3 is TGTGCCAGCAGCTCATTCGGGGCCAATCAGCCCCAGCATTTT.

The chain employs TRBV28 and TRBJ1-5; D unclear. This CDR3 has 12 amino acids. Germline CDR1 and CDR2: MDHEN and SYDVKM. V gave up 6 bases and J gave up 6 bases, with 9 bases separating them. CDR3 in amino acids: CASRPVGQPQHF. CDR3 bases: TGTGCCAGCAGGCCTGTGGGTCAGCCCCAGCATTTT.

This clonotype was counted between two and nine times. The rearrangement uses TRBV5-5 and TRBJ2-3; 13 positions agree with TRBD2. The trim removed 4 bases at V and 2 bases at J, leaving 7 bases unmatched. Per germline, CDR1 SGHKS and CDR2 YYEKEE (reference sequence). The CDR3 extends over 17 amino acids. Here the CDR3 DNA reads TGTGCCAGCAGCGTACGGGGACTAGCGGGGACCACAGATACGCAGTATTTT. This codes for CASSVRGLAGTTDTQYF.

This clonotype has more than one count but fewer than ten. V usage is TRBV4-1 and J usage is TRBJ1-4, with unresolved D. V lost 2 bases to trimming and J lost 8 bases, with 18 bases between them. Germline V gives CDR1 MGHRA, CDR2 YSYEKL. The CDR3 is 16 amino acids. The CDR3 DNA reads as TGCGCCAGCAGCCAAACCCCCCGGAACAACGGGGAAAAACTGTTTTTT. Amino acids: CASSQTPRNNGEKLFF.

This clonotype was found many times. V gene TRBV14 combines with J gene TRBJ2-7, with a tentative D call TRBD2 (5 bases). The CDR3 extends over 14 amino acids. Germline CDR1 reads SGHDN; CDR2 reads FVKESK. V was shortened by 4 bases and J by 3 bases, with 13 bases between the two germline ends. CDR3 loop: CASSPDSKDYEQYF. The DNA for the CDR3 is TGTGCCAGCAGCCCGGACTCTAAAGACTACGAGCAGTACTTC.

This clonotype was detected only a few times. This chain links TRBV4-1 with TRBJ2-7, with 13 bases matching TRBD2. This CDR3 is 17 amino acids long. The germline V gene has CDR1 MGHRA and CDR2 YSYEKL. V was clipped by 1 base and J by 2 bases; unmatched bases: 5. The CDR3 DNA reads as TGCGCCAGCAGCCAAGTGGGACTAGCGGGGCAACCCTACGAGCAGTACTTC. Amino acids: CASSQVGLAGQPYEQYF.

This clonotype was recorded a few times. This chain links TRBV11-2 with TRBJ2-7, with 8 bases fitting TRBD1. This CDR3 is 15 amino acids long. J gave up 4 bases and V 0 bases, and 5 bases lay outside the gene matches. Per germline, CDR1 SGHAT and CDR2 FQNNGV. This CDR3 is CASSLEARGQYEQYF. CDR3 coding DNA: TGTGCCAGCAGCTTAGAAGCCAGGGGGCAATACGAGCAGTACTTC.

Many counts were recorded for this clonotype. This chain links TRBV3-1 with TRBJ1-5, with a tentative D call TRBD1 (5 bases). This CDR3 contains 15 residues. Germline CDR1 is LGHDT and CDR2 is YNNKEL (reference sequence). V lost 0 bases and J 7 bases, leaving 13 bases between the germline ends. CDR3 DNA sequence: TGTGCCAGCAGCCAAGATGGAGGGGTGGGCCAGCCCCAGCATTTT. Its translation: CASSQDGGVGQPQHF.

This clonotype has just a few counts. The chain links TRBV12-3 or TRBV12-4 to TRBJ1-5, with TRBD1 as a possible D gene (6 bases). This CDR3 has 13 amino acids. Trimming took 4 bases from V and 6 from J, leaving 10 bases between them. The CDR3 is CASSYREAQPQHF. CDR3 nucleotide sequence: TGTGCCAGCAGTTACAGGGAGGCTCAGCCCCAGCATTTT.

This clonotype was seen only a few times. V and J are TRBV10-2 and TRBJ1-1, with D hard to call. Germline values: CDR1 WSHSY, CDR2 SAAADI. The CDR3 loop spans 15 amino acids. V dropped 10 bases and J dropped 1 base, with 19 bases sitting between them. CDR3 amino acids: CATSPGTTENTEAFF. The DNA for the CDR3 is TGCGCCACCTCCCCGGGTACTACAGAGAACACTGAAGCTTTCTTT.

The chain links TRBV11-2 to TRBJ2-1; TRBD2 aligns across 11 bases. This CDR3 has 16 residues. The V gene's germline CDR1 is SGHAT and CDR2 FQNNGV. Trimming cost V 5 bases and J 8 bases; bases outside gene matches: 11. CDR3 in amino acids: CASSNPTSGVVDEQFF. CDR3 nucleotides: TGTGCCAGCAGCAACCCGACTAGCGGGGTGGTGGATGAGCAGTTCTTC.

As DNA, the CDR3 is TGCGCCAGCAGCCTCCGGGACAGGACCGCAGCTAACTATGGCTACACCTTC. Translation gives CASSLRDRTAANYGYTF. The chain couples TRBV5-1 to TRBJ1-2; 8 bases map to TRBD1. In germline, CDR1 is SGHRS, CDR2 YFSETQ. The CDR3 sequence is 17 residues long. With 4 bases clipped from V and 0 bases from J, the junction kept 11 bases outside the gene matches.

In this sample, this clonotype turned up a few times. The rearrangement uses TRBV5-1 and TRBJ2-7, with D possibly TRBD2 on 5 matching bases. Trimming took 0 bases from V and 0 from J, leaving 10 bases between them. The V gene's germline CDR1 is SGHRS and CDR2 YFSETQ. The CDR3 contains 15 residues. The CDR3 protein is CASSLAGLSSYEQYF. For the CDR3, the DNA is TGCGCCAGCAGCTTGGCCGGACTCAGCTCCTACGAGCAGTACTTC.

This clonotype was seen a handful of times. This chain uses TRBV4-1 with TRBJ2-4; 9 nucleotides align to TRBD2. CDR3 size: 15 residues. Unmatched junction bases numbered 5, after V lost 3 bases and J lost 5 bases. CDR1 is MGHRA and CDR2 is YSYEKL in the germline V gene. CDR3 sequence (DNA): TGCGCCAGCAGCCATCGGGCTAGCGGGGAAAACATTCAGTACTTC. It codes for CASSHRASGENIQYF.

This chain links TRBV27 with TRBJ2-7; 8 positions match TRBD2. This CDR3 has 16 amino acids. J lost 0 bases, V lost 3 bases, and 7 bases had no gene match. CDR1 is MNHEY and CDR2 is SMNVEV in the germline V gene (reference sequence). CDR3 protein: CASSFRAGGDSYEQYV. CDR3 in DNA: TGTGCCAGCAGTTTCAGGGCGGGGGGCGACTCCTACGAGCAGTACGTC.